These T cell receptor beta chains were read from a single sample in a study of blood T cells in healthy people across ages. TCRdb processed the 5' RACE reads anew with MiXCR; each CDR3 protein has one entry. The table lists hundreds of thousands of distinct CDR3 sequences, roughly three fifths of them singletons. The material sequenced was blood. These receptors came from a man between 60 and 75 years old in good health. CDR3s include the opening cysteine and the closing phenylalanine or tryptophan. The D gene is left open where the match is weak. Not every row has a clone size; where given, it reads once, few, many or a size class.

clone_size j_call d_call v_call cdr3_aa cdr3_nt
NA TRBJ1-5 NA TRBV6-6 CASRDAYSNQPQHF TGTGCCAGCAGGGACGCCTATAGCAATCAGCCCCAGCATTTT
many TRBJ2-4 TRBD2 TRBV18 CASSPPGLAGGLGNIQYF TGTGCCAGCTCACCACCGGGACTAGCGGGGGGCCTGGGAAACATTCAGTACTTC
NA TRBJ2-1 TRBD2 TRBV20-1 CSARSGGPGDEQFF TGCAGTGCCAGAAGCGGGGGGCCTGGGGATGAGCAGTTCTTC
NA TRBJ2-5 NA TRBV9 CASRPPGPQETQYF TGTGCCAGCAGGCCTCCGGGGCCCCAAGAGACCCAGTACTTC
NA TRBJ2-2 NA TRBV21-1 CASSKEAAGGSSGELFF TGTGCCAGCAGCAAAGAGGCCGCAGGGGGATCAAGCGGGGAGCTGTTTTTT
NA TRBJ2-5 NA TRBV5-1 CASSLGAPGDQYF TGCGCCAGTAGCTTGGGGGCCCCCGGGGACCAGTACTTC
NA TRBJ2-4 NA TRBV7-9 CASSPPGQFNIQYF TGTGCCAGCAGCCCACCCGGCCAGTTTAACATTCAGTACTTC
NA TRBJ1-2 NA TRBV7-9 CASSSSAGTYGYTF TGTGCCAGCAGCTCGAGTGCCGGGACCTATGGCTACACCTTC
NA TRBJ2-7 NA TRBV10-3 CAISDPKTGRYEQYF TGTGCCATCAGTGACCCTAAGACAGGCCGCTACGAGCAGTACTTC
NA TRBJ2-5 NA TRBV7-2 CASSPWRGTETQYF TGTGCCAGCAGCCCCTGGAGGGGGACAGAGACCCAGTACTTC
few TRBJ1-2 NA TRBV6-5 CASSYTGGFNYGYTF TGTGCCAGCAGTTACACCGGGGGTTTTAACTATGGCTACACCTTC
NA TRBJ2-1 TRBD2 TRBV6-8 CASSYFAGAYNEQFF TGTGCCAGCAGTTACTTTGCGGGGGCCTACAATGAGCAGTTCTTC
once TRBJ1-2 NA TRBV5-1 CASSTGPDNYGYTF TGCGCCAGCAGCACCGGACCAGATAACTATGGCTACACCTTC
NA TRBJ2-5 TRBD2 TRBV20-1 CSARDRVGGANEQYF TGCAGTGCTAGAGATCGGGTCGGGGGGGCCAATGAGCAGTACTTC
once TRBJ2-3 NA TRBV7-9 CASSLALAFSTDTQYF TGTGCCAGCAGCTTAGCATTGGCGTTTAGCACAGATACGCAGTATTTT
NA TRBJ2-1 TRBD2 TRBV10-3 CAIKSGLAGEAYNEQFF TGTGCCATCAAATCGGGACTAGCGGGGGAGGCCTACAATGAGCAGTTCTTC
few TRBJ2-2 NA TRBV29-1 CSVGLYTGELFF TGCAGCGTTGGGCTTTACACCGGGGAGCTGTTTTTT
NA TRBJ2-6 TRBD1 TRBV28 CASSLRQGAPGANVLTF TGTGCCAGCAGTTTAAGACAGGGGGCGCCCGGGGCCAACGTCCTGACTTTC
NA TRBJ1-1 TRBD1 TRBV5-1 CASSRGQGDTEAFF TGCGCCAGCAGCCGAGGACAGGGGGACACTGAAGCTTTCTTT
NA TRBJ2-5 NA TRBV20-1 CSAPPTGSQETQYF TGCAGTGCTCCCCCCACGGGGTCCCAAGAGACCCAGTACTTC
NA TRBJ2-3 NA TRBV29-1 CSAARDQDTQYF TGCAGCGCCGCGAGGGATCAAGATACGCAGTATTTT
NA TRBJ2-1 TRBD2 TRBV27 CASRPGTSVDNEQFF TGTGCCAGCAGACCCGGGACTAGCGTCGACAATGAGCAGTTCTTC
NA TRBJ2-5 TRBD1 TRBV7-2 CASSLGRDRGRGETQYF TGTGCCAGCAGCTTAGGGAGGGACAGGGGGCGAGGAGAGACCCAGTACTTC
NA TRBJ2-2 NA TRBV5-6 CASTGLGTGELFF TGTGCCAGCACAGGGTTAGGCACCGGGGAGCTGTTTTTT